These 4 T cell receptor beta chains share one sample of origin, sequenced in a study of OX40 agonist ivuxolimab in advanced cancers. Produced via immunoSEQ multiplex PCR; TCRdb's table is partial and in-frame only. The repertoire has around 63,000 clones, nearly 90% of them found once; the top ten carry 0.25% to 0.3%. The sample in question was CD4+ or CD8+ T cells sorted from blood, obtained in a trial of the OX40 agonist ivuxolimab. These receptors all come from an adult with an advanced solid tumor such as melanoma, head and neck, liver or kidney cancer.

V and J are TRBV6-4 and TRBJ2-2; 10 positions match TRBD2. There are 17 residues in the CDR3. Germline V CDR1 and CDR2: MRHNA, SNTAGT. V was clipped by 2 bases and J by 6 bases; unmatched bases: 9. The CDR3 here is CASSDRSLAGDPGELFF. As DNA, the CDR3 is TGTGCCAGCAGTGACCGATCTCTAGCGGGAGACCCCGGGGAGCTGTTTTTT.

This sequence joins TRBV19 and TRBJ1-5, with 10 bases matching TRBD1. V lost 3 bases and J lost 0; bases outside the gene matches: 5. The CDR3 is 17 amino acids. Germline V gene sequence: CDR1 LNHDA, CDR2 SQIVND (reference sequence). CDR3 in amino acids: CASSIRRDRGSNQPQHF. The CDR3, as DNA: TGTGCCAGTAGTATCCGCCGGGACAGGGGTAGCAATCAGCCCCAGCATTTT.

This chain uses TRBV5-4 with TRBJ2-7; possible D gene TRBD2, 6 bases. Germline V gives CDR1 SGHNT, CDR2 YYREEE (reference sequence). The germline V and J ends were trimmed by 2 bases and 4 bases, with 25 bases remaining between them. CDR3 length: 18 amino acids. The CDR3 loop reads CASSFTPLPSERRYEQYF. DNA for the CDR3: TGTGCCAGCAGCTTTACCCCGCTTCCTAGCGAGAGGCGGTACGAGCAGTACTTC.

About this clone itself: A junction end diverges from the germline sequence, so it may reflect a read error. Other DNA sequences of this sample code for an identical CDR3. The genes are TRBV5-1 and TRBJ2-5; unclear D gene. The CDR3 totals 13 residues. The germline V gene has CDR1 SGHRS and CDR2 YFSETQ. The CDR3 reads CASSLDSQETQYF. The CDR3 coding sequence is TGCGCCAGCAGCTTGGATTCCCAAGAGACTCAGTACTTC.